This entry lists 23 T cell receptor beta chains sequenced from one sample in a study of response to subunit inactivated influenza vaccine. MiXCR, applied by TCRdb to the RT-PCR reads, yields one record per CDR3 protein. The table has 150,000 to 200,000 distinct CDR3 sequences, 12% seen once. This sample also appeared in a second study, on T cells expressing NK-cell markers. As that report states: As the method of synthesis, 5'RACE template switching with UMIs yielded TCR beta cDNA.

Sequenced here: CD8+ T cells sorted from PBMCs, sampled less than 13 days after vaccination. The receptors originated from a man in his fifties or sixties who received an inactivated influenza vaccine.

The V and J genes are TRBV29-1 and TRBJ2-2; 8 bases are a match to TRBD1. Germline V gene sequence: CDR1 SQVTM, CDR2 ANQGSEA. The CDR3 loop spans 14 amino acids. V lost 6 bases and J lost 5; bases outside the gene matches: 8. CDR3 residues: CSVTRTGYTGELFF. Here the CDR3 DNA reads TGCAGCGTGACCAGGACAGGGTATACCGGGGAGCTGTTTTTT.

This clonotype was seen many times. This chain links TRBV5-1 with TRBJ2-2; D is uncertain. The V gene lost 1 base and the J gene lost 0 bases, with 7 bases spanning the gap. This CDR3 has 15 amino acids. In germline, CDR1 is SGHRS, CDR2 YFSETQ. The CDR3 is CASSLLESNTGELFF. DNA for the CDR3: TGCGCCAGCAGCTTGTTAGAGTCGAACACCGGGGAGCTGTTTTTT.

This clonotype has ten or more counts. This chain connects TRBV5-5 to TRBJ2-1, with 8 nucleotides matching TRBD2. CDR1 is SGHKS and CDR2 is YYEKEE in the germline V gene (reference sequence). This CDR3 contains 18 residues. Trimming at V came to 4 bases and at J to 4 bases, leaving 16 bases not matched to a gene. DNA for the CDR3: TGTGCCAGCAGCGTGTTGTTCCGCGGAGCGGGGGCTTACAATGAGCAGTTCTTC. Protein product: CASSVLFRGAGAYNEQFF.

V usage is TRBV12-3 or TRBV12-4 and J usage is TRBJ2-1, with 7 nucleotides matching TRBD1. The CDR3 loop spans 15 amino acids. The V gene end was trimmed by 5 bases and the J gene end by 4 bases; junction bases not matched to a gene: 8. CDR3 loop: CASSLPGTVYNEQFF. The CDR3 nucleotides read TGTGCCAGCAGTCTACCCGGGACAGTGTACAATGAGCAGTTCTTC.

The DNA of the CDR3 is TGTGCCAGCAGCCTCTCGGGCGGGGTGGGCGACTACGAGCAGTACTTC. Its protein is CASSLSGGVGDYEQYF. The chain uses TRBV28 and TRBJ2-7, with TRBD2 as a possible D gene (6 bases). This CDR3 contains 16 residues. V shed 6 bases and J shed 3 bases, with 21 bases lying between them. CDR1 MDHEN and CDR2 SYDVKM come from the germline V gene. The full variable domain, with the rest looked up from reference TRBV28 and TRBJ2-7, is DVKVTQSSRYLVKRTGEKVFLECVQDMDHENMFWYRQDPGLGLRLIYFSYDVKMKEKGDIPEGYSVSREKKERFSLILESASTNQTSMYLCASSLSGGVGDYEQYFGPGTRLTVT.

As regards this clonotype: An end of the junction does not agree with germline; a read error may underlie this. This chain's CDR3 is CASSVWTGALKTEAFF. The CDR3 DNA reads TGTGCCAGCAGCGTATGGACAGGCGCCTTGAAGACTGAAGCTTTCTTT. V is TRBV9 and J is TRBJ1-1, with 7 bases aligning to TRBD1. CDR1 and CDR2 from the germline V gene are SGDLS and YYNGEE. The CDR3 is made up of 16 amino acids.

This rearrangement joins TRBV20-1 to TRBJ2-4, with TRBD2 identical over 8 bases. Germline CDR1 is DFQATT and CDR2 is SNEGSKA (reference sequence). V lost 0 bases to trimming and J lost 8 bases; unmatched junction nucleotides: 15. The CDR3 runs to 17 residues. Written as DNA, the CDR3 is TGCAGTGCTAGAGATGATGGGGCGGGAGGAGGTACGGACATTCAGTACTTC. It specifies CSARDDGAGGGTDIQYF.

This clonotype was observed many times. The CDR3 nucleotides read TGTGCCAGCAGCCGCGGGACATTGAACTATGGCTACACCTTC. Translating gives CASSRGTLNYGYTF. This chain uses TRBV12-3 or TRBV12-4 with TRBJ1-2; possibly TRBD1 for D (6 bases). The CDR3 loop spans 14 amino acids. Between the trimmed V and J ends, which lost 6 bases and 2 bases, there was a span of 13 bases.

The rearrangement joins TRBV5-1 to TRBJ2-1; D might be TRBD2 (5 bases). Germline V gene sequence: CDR1 SGHRS, CDR2 YFSETQ. This CDR3 contains 13 residues. Deletions cut 0 bases from V and 10 bases from J, with 11 bases between. The CDR3 sequence is CASSLVAEGEQFF. CDR3 nucleotides: TGCGCCAGCAGCTTGGTCGCAGAGGGAGAGCAGTTCTTC.

By share, this clonotype ranks as medium-sized. The V and J genes are TRBV11-2 and TRBJ2-2; no clear D. Trimming cost V 1 base and J 2 bases, with 11 bases left between them. The V gene's germline CDR1 is SGHAT and CDR2 FQNNGV. The CDR3 has 16 residues. The CDR3 DNA follows: TGTGCCAGCAGCTTAGTTTTTCACCAAAACACCGGGGAGCTGTTTTTT. It encodes CASSLVFHQNTGELFF.

There are many counts of this clonotype. The rearrangement links TRBV28 to TRBJ2-7; D remains unclear. Looked up from germline, CDR1 is MDHEN and CDR2 is SYDVKM. The CDR3 covers 11 residues. Trimming shortened V by 4 bases and J by 7 bases, and 8 bases separated the two germline ends. CDR3 coding DNA: TGTGCCAGCAGTTCCCCCATGGAGCAGTACTTC. It codes for CASSSPMEQYF.

This clonotype has a count of ten or more. The gene calls are TRBV12-3 or TRBV12-4 and TRBJ2-5; tentatively, D is TRBD1 (6 bases). Trimming pared 6 bases from V and 2 bases from J, leaving 10 bases between. This CDR3 has 13 residues. The DNA for the CDR3 is TGTGCCAGCAGGTCTCAGGGGCAAGAGACCCAGTACTTC. The encoded protein is CASRSQGQETQYF.

The chain has TRBV14 and TRBJ2-2; D is possibly TRBD1 or TRBD2 (6 bases each). Germline V CDR1 and CDR2: SGHDN, FVKESK. The CDR3 has 15 amino acids. The V gene lost 3 bases and the J gene lost 3 bases, with 11 bases spanning the gap. The CDR3 bases are TGTGCCAGCAGCCAGCAGAGGGGGGACACCGGGGAGCTGTTTTTT. This codes for CASSQQRGDTGELFF. Complete variable domain (other parts from reference TRBV14 and TRBJ2-2): EAGVTQFPSHSVIEKGQTVTLRCDPISGHDNLYWYRRVMGKEIKFLLHFVKESKQDESGMPNNRFLAERTGGTYSTLKVQPAELEDSGVYFCASSQQRGDTGELFFGEGSRLTVL.

This clonotype was seen only a few times. Written as DNA, the CDR3 is TGTGCCAGCAGCTGGCGGGAGACCTACGAGCAGTACTTC. The encoded protein is CASSWRETYEQYF. V and J are TRBV7-2 and TRBJ2-7; 7 positions agree with TRBD2. With 4 bases clipped from V and 2 bases from J, the junction kept 2 bases outside the gene matches. Germline CDR1 reads SGHTA; CDR2 reads FQGNSA. The CDR3 spans 13 residues.

This clonotype was observed a few times. The chain carries TRBV10-3 and TRBJ2-7; TRBD2 agrees at 8 bases. The CDR3 is made up of 15 amino acids. V lost 8 bases and J lost 3; bases outside the gene matches: 12. Germline V gives CDR1 ENHRY, CDR2 SYGVKD. The CDR3 sequence: CAIRASGLPLYEQYF. The CDR3 DNA sequence: TGTGCCATCCGCGCTAGCGGGCTCCCGCTCTACGAGCAGTACTTC.

This clonotype was seen only a few times. The rearrangement joins TRBV12-3 or TRBV12-4 to TRBJ1-2; D not resolved. The CDR3 is made up of 17 amino acids. The V gene lost 3 bases and the J gene lost 8 bases, with 25 bases spanning the gap. The CDR3 DNA reads as TGTGCCAGCAGTTTCTGGGAATCTACCGAAAACAAATACGGCTACACCTTC. It specifies CASSFWESTENKYGYTF.

This clonotype was seen at least ten times. J is TRBJ2-7 and V is TRBV6-6, with D hard to call. Trimming pared 2 bases from V and 6 bases from J, leaving 8 bases between. The CDR3 covers 12 residues. Germline-derived CDR1 and CDR2 are MNHNY and SVGAGI (reference sequence). This CDR3 reads CASSYALSEQYF. The DNA of the CDR3 is TGTGCCAGCAGTTACGCTCTGAGCGAGCAGTACTTC.

The V gene is TRBV20-1, the J gene TRBJ2-7; D is unclear. The CDR3 spans 11 residues. The germline CDR1 and CDR2 sequences are DFQATT and SNEGSKA (reference sequence). With 5 bases removed from V and 2 bases from J, the gap between germline ends came to 7 bases. Here the CDR3 reads CSAELAYEQYF. The CDR3 DNA follows: TGCAGTGCTGAATTAGCCTACGAGCAGTACTTC.

The table lists this clonotype with a few counts. The rearrangement uses TRBV7-3 and TRBJ2-1, with D perhaps TRBD2 (6 bases). Germline V lookup: CDR1 SGHTA, CDR2 FQGTGA. CDR3 length: 12 residues. V lost 3 bases and J lost 11, with 11 bases in between. CDR3 loop: CASSLGGNQQFF. The CDR3 nucleotides are TGTGCCAGCAGCTTGGGCGGGAACCAGCAGTTCTTC. The variable domain in full, completed from reference TRBV7-3 and TRBJ2-1, reads GAGVSQTPSNKVTEKGKYVELRCDPISGHTALYWYRQSLGQGPEFLIYFQGTGAADDSGLPNDRFFAVRPEGSVSTLKIQRTERGDSAVYLCASSLGGNQQFFGPGTRLTVL.

The V call is TRBV3-1, the J call TRBJ1-1, with 7 positions matching TRBD1. This CDR3 region has 14 residues. V dropped 4 bases and J dropped 4; count of bases not matched to a gene: 6. The germline gives CDR1 LGHDT, CDR2 YNNKEL (reference sequence). The CDR3 nucleotides are TGTGCCAGCAGCCGCAGCCGGGACAGCACTGAAGCTTTCTTT. This sequence encodes CASSRSRDSTEAFF.

A few counts support this clonotype. This chain joins TRBV29-1 and TRBJ2-2; no clear D gene. CDR1 and CDR2 from the germline V gene are SQVTM and ANQGSEA. The ends were cut back, 4 bases at V and 4 bases at J, with 7 bases in the middle. The CDR3 covers 12 residues. The CDR3 spells CSVGGFTGELFF. CDR3 nucleotide sequence: TGCAGCGTTGGCGGATTCACCGGGGAGCTGTTTTTT.

V usage is TRBV3-1 and J usage is TRBJ2-1; no clear D gene. CDR1 and CDR2 (germline): LGHDT, YNNKEL (reference sequence). The CDR3 has 17 residues. Trimming took 11 bases from V and 4 from J, leaving 27 bases between them. CDR3 nucleotide sequence: TGTGCCTCCACCCAAGATTCGAGAACGGAAGTTTACAATGAGCAGTTCTTC. Its translation: CASTQDSRTEVYNEQFF.

This clonotype was counted between two and nine times. This chain connects TRBV12-5 to TRBJ2-1; the match to TRBD2 covers 10 bases. Germline trimming cut 1 base from V and 1 base from J; bases unmatched to any gene: 10. Germline-derived CDR1 and CDR2 are LGHNT and FRNRAP. CDR3 length: 19 amino acids. Here the CDR3 DNA reads TGTGCTAGTGGTTTGGGCCTAGCGGGAGAGGGTTGGTCCTACAATGAGCAGTTCTTC. This codes for CASGLGLAGEGWSYNEQFF. The whole variable domain, filled in from reference TRBV12-5 and TRBJ2-1, reads DARVTQTPRHKVTEMGQEVTMRCQPILGHNTVFWYRQTMMQGLELLAYFRNRAPLDDSGMPKDRFSAEMPDATLATLKIQPSEPRDSAVYFCASGLGLAGEGWSYNEQFFGPGTRLTVL.